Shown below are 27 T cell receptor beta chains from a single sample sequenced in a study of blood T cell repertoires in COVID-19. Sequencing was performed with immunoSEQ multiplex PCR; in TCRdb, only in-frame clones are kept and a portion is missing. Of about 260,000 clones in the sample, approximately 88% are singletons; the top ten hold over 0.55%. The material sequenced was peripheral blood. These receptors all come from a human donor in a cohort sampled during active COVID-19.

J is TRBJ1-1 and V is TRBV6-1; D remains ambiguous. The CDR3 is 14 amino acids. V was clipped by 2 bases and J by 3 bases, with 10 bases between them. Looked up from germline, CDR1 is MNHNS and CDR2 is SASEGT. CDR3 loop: CASSERVTHTEAFF. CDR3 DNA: TGTGCCAGCAGTGAACGGGTCACTCACACTGAAGCTTTCTTT.

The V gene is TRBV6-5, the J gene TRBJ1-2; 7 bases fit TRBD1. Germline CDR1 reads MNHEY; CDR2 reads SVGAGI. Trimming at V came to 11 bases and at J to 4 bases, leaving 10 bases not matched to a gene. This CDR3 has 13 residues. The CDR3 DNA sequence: TGTGCCGCAGGACAGGTGATTCTCTATGGCTACACCTTC. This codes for CAAGQVILYGYTF.

CDR3 protein: CASSPPTSGRGNIQYF. For the CDR3, the DNA is TGTGCCAGCAGCCCGCCAACTAGCGGGAGGGGAAACATTCAGTACTTC. The J gene is TRBJ2-4, the V gene TRBV7-2; the match to TRBD2 covers 13 bases. The CDR3 has 16 residues. V was clipped by 5 bases and J by 6 bases; unmatched bases: 7. Germline assignment: CDR1 SGHTA and CDR2 FQGNSA.

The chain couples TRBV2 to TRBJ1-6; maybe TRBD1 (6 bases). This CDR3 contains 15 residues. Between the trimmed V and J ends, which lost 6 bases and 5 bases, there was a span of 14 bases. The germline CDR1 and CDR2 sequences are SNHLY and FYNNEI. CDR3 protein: CASSPNRAHNSPLHF. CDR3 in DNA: TGTGCCAGCAGCCCCAACAGGGCCCATAATTCACCCCTCCACTTT.

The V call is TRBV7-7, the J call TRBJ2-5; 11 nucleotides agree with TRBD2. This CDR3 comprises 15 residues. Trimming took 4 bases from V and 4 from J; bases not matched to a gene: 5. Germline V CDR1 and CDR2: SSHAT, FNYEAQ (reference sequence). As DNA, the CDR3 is TGTGCCAGCAGCTCTAGCGGGGGGCTCCCAGAGACCCAGTACTTC. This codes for CASSSSGGLPETQYF. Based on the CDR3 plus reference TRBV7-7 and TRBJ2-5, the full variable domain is GAGVSQSPRYKVTKRGQDVTLRCDPISSHATLYWYQQALGQGPEFLTYFNYEAQPDKSGLPSDRFSAERPEGSISTLTIQRTEQRDSAMYRCASSSSGGLPETQYFGPGTRLLVL.

The CDR3 sequence is CASSIGGSSYEQYF. CDR3 sequence (DNA): TGTGCCAGTAGTATCGGCGGTTCCTCCTACGAGCAGTACTTC. This chain uses TRBV19 with TRBJ2-7; D remains ambiguous. The CDR3 is 14 amino acids. Germline CDR1 is LNHDA and CDR2 is SQIVND (reference sequence). Trimming cost V 3 bases and J 0 bases, with 9 bases left between them.

The CDR3 sequence is CAWSGDNSGGALINEQFF. The CDR3 coding sequence is TGTGCCTGGAGTGGCGACAATAGCGGGGGGGCCTTGATTAATGAGCAGTTCTTC. The chain combines TRBV30 with TRBJ2-1; 11 bases match TRBD2. This CDR3 is 18 amino acids long. Germline lookup yields CDR1 GTSNPN and CDR2 SVGIG (reference sequence). The ends lost 1 base at V and 7 bases at J; junction bases unmatched: 15. Filled out from reference TRBV30 and TRBJ2-1, the complete variable domain reads SQTIHQWPATLVQPVGSPLSLECTVEGTSNPNLYWYRQAAGRGLQLLFYSVGIGQISSEVPQNLSASRPQDRQFILSSKKLLLSDSGFYLCAWSGDNSGGALINEQFFGPGTRLTVL.

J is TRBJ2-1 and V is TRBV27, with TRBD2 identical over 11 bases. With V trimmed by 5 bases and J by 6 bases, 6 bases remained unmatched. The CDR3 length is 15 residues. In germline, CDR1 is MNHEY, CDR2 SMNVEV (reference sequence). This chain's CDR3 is CASSLRLAGSNEQFF. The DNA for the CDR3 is TGTGCCAGCAGTCTCCGACTAGCGGGAAGCAATGAGCAGTTCTTC.

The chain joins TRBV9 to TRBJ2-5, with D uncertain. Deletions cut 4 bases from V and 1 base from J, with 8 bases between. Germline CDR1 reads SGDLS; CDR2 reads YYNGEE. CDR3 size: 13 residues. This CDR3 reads CASSRPGQETQYF. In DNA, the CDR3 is TGTGCCAGCAGCCGCCCCGGCCAAGAGACCCAGTACTTC.

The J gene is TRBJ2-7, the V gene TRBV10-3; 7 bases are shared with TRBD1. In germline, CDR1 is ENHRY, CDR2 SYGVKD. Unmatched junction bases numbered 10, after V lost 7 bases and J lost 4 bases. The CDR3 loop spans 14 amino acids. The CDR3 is CAINGPGTEYEQYF. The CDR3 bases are TGTGCCATCAACGGTCCCGGGACAGAGTACGAGCAGTACTTC.

The DNA for the CDR3 is TGTGCCAGCAGCTTACTTGGAGGTTCTAGCACAGATACGCAGTATTTT. This sequence encodes CASSLLGGSSTDTQYF. The V call is TRBV7-9, the J call TRBJ2-3; perhaps TRBD2 as D (5 bases). Germline V gives CDR1 SEHNR, CDR2 FQNEAQ (reference sequence). V was shortened by 2 bases and J by 0 bases, with 12 bases between the two germline ends. The CDR3 contains 16 residues.

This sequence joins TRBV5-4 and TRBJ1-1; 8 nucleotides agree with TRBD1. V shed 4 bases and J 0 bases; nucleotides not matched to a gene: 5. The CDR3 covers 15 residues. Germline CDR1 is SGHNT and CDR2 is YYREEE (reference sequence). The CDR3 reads CASSRGTGLNTEAFF. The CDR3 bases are TGTGCCAGCAGCCGCGGGACAGGATTGAACACTGAAGCTTTCTTT.

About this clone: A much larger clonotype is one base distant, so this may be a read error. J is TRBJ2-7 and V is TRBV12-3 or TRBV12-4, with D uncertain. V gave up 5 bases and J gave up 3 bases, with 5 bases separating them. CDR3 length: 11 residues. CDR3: CASSPHYEQYF. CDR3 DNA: TGTGCCAGCAGTCCCCACTACGAGCAGTACTTC.

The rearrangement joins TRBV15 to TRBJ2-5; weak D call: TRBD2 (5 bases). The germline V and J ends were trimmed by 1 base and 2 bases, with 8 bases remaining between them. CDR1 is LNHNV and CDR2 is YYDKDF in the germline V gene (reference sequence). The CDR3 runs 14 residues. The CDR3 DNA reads TGTGCCACCAGCAGAGGAAGACTACAAGAGACCCAGTACTTC. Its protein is CATSRGRLQETQYF.

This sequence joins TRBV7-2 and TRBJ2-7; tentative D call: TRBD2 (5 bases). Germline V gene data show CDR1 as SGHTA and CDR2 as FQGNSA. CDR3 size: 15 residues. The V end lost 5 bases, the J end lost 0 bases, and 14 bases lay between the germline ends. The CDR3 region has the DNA TGTGCCAGCAGCCCAGCGTCGGGGAGCTCCTACGAGCAGTACTTC. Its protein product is CASSPASGSSYEQYF.

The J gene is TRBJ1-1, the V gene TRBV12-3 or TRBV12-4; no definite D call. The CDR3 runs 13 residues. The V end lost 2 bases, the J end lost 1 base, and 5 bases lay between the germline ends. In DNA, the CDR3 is TGTGCCAGCAGTTTAATACAGAACACTGAAGCTTTCTTT. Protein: CASSLIQNTEAFF.

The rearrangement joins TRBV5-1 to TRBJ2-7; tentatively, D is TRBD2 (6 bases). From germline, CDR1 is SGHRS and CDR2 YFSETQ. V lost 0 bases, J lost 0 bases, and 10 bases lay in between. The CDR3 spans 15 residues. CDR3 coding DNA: TGCGCCAGCAGCTTGGAGGCTAGCGACTCCTACGAGCAGTACTTC. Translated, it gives CASSLEASDSYEQYF.

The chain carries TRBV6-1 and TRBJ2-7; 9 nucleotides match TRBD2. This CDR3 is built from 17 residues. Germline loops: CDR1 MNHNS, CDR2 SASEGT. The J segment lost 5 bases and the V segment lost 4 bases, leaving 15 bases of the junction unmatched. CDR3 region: CASSARFSSGAWDEQYF. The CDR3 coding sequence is TGTGCCAGCAGTGCCCGATTCTCTAGCGGGGCATGGGACGAGCAGTACTTC.

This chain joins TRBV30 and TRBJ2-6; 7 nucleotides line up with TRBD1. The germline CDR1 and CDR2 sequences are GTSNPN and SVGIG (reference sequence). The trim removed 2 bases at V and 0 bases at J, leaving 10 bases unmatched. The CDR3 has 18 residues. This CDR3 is CAWSSRGRGISGANVLTF. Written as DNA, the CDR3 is TGTGCCTGGAGTTCTCGAGGCAGGGGGATCTCTGGGGCCAACGTCCTGACTTTC.

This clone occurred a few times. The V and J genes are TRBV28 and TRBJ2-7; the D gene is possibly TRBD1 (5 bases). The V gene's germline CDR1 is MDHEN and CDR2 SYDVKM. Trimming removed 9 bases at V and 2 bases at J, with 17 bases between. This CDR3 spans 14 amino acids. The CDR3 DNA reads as TGTGCCAGTCAACCCCAGGGCAATCCCTACGAGCAGTACTTC. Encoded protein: CASQPQGNPYEQYF.

This CDR3 is CASSLDRELSYEQYF. The DNA of the CDR3 is TGTGCCAGCAGCCTTGACCGGGAACTCTCCTACGAGCAGTACTTC. J is TRBJ2-7 and V is TRBV6-2 or TRBV6-3; possible D gene TRBD2, 5 bases. Germline CDR1 reads MNHEY; CDR2 reads SVGEGT. The CDR3 runs 15 residues. V was cut by 6 bases and J by 0 bases, with 15 bases left in between.

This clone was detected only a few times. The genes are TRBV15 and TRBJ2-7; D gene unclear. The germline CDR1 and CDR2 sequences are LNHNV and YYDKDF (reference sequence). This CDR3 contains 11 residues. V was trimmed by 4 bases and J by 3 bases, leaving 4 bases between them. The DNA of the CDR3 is TGTGCCACCAGCAACAGCTACGAGCAGTACTTC. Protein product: CATSNSYEQYF.

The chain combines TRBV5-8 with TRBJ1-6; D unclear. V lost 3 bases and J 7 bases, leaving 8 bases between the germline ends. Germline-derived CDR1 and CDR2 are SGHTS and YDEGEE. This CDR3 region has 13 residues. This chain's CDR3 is CASSSTRNSPLHF. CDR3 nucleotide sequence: TGTGCCAGCAGCTCAACGAGAAATTCACCCCTCCACTTT.

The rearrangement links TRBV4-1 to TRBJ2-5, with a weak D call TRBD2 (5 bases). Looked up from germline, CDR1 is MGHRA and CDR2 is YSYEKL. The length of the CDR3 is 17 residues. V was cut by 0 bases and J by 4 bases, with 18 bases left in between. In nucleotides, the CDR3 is TGCGCCAGCAGCCAAGAACCTTGGGGTTTTGAGGGAGAGACCCAGTACTTC. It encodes CASSQEPWGFEGETQYF.

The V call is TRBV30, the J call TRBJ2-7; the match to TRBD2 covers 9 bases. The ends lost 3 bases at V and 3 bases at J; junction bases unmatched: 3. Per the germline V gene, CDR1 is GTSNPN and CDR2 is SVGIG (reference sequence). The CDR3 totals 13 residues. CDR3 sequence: CAWRLLAGYEQYF. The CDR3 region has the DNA TGTGCCTGGAGGTTACTAGCGGGCTACGAGCAGTACTTC.

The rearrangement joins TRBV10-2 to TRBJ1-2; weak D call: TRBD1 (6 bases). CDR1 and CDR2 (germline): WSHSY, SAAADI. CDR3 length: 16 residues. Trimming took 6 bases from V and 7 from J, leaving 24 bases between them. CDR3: CASRPFTTGQLFGYTF. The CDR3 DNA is TGCGCCAGCAGACCGTTTACTACCGGACAGCTCTTTGGCTACACCTTC.

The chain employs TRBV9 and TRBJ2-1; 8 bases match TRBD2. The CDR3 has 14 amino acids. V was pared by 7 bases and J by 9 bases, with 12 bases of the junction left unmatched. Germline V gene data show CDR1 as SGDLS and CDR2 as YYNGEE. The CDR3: CASQKAGGGREQFF. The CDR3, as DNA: TGTGCCAGCCAAAAGGCCGGGGGGGGCCGTGAGCAGTTCTTC. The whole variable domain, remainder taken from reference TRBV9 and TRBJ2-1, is DSGVTQTPKHLITATGQRVTLRCSPRSGDLSVYWYQQSLDQGLQFLIQYYNGEERAKGNILERFSAQQFPDLHSELNLSSLELGDSALYFCASQKAGGGREQFFGPGTRLTVL.